Here is one T cell receptor (beta chain) with its context. As yet, its antigen is unknown. This sample includes further DNA sequences coding for the same CDR3. This entry comes from a study of Ad26.COV2.S vaccination and SARS-CoV-2 variants. Study-level background: Donor was one of the participants in the Ad26.COV2.S arm of the COV1001 trial.

Clones were sequenced by immunoSEQ multiplex PCR, and TCRdb holds only the in-frame ones, with some missing. The data show hundreds of thousands of clones, with 80% to 95% seen just once and 10% to 15% held by the top ten. Study-level findings and limits: People who got the vaccine or the placebo had similar non-spike TCR breadth.

Per germline, CDR1 SGHTA and CDR2 FQGNSA. There are 14 residues in the CDR3. V shed 2 bases and J shed 0 bases, with 7 bases lying between them. Treatment described: 19 received Ad26.COV2.S at low or high dose, single or two shots; several received placebo; per-sample allocation not given. Samples came from day 63 after the first vaccine or placebo injection. The donor was a Boston adult aged 18-55 years. This receptor was obtained from a person between 18 and 59 years old who received the Ad26.COV2.S COVID-19 vaccine or a placebo. J is TRBJ1-1 and V is TRBV7-2; the D gene is possibly TRBD1 (6 bases). Sequenced here: peripheral blood, sampled in a trial of Ad26.COV2.S vaccine versus placebo. The CDR3 protein is CASSLTGLNTEAFF. The CDR3 nucleotides read TGTGCCAGCAGCTTAACAGGGTTGAACACTGAAGCTTTCTTT.